Each of the 31 T cell receptor beta chains below was sequenced from the same sample in a study of a mutant IDH1 vaccine in newly diagnosed glioma. Generated by immunoSEQ multiplex PCR, the TCRdb table keeps only in-frame clones and is missing some. The table has some 35,000 clones, roughly 70% seen once. Their recognized antigens are unknown. Specified time point: week 47, end of study. One vaccine dose held 300 ug of mutant IDH1 20-mer peptide and came with topical imiquimod. The source was PBMCs, collected from a glioma patient whose treatment included an IDH1 peptide vaccine. The receptors shown here come from a man aged 35 to 55 with glioma.

The chain recombines TRBV5-1 with TRBJ1-3, with TRBD1 identical over 7 bases. With V trimmed by 5 bases and J by 3 bases, 11 bases remained unmatched. Per the germline V gene, CDR1 is SGHRS and CDR2 is YFSETQ. This CDR3 has 16 residues. The CDR3 is CASRQGFLRDGNTIYF. The CDR3 DNA is TGCGCCAGCAGACAGGGGTTCCTTCGGGATGGAAACACCATATATTTT.

The chain couples TRBV6-6 to TRBJ1-5; D not certain. V dropped 8 bases and J dropped 8 bases, with 16 bases sitting between them. The CDR3 runs 13 residues. The germline gives CDR1 MNHNY, CDR2 SVGAGI (reference sequence). The chain's CDR3 is CASGEKFGEPQHF. The CDR3 nucleotides read TGTGCCAGCGGCGAAAAGTTCGGGGAGCCCCAGCATTTT.

This clone was detected once. V and J are TRBV6-4 and TRBJ2-4; maybe TRBD2 (5 bases). The CDR3 covers 13 residues. Germline CDR1 MRHNA, CDR2 SNTAGT. V lost 3 bases and J 2 bases, leaving 5 bases between the germline ends. CDR3 amino acids: CASSEDSKNIQYF. In nucleotides, the CDR3 is TGTGCCAGCAGTGAGGACTCCAAAAACATTCAGTACTTC.

The rearrangement uses TRBV4-1 and TRBJ2-2; D is ambiguous. CDR3 size: 13 residues. V was pared by 4 bases and J by 2 bases, with 5 bases between. In germline, CDR1 is MGHRA, CDR2 YSYEKL. CDR3 in amino acids: CASSPFNTGELFF. In nucleotides, the CDR3 is TGCGCCAGCAGCCCATTCAACACCGGGGAGCTGTTTTTT.

The chain links TRBV29-1 to TRBJ1-1; 8 bases line up with TRBD1. V gave up 4 bases and J gave up 1 base; unmatched junction bases: 5. The CDR3 extends over 14 amino acids. In germline, CDR1 is SQVTM, CDR2 ANQGSEA. The CDR3 sequence is CSVGQGRGNTEAFF. CDR3 coding DNA: TGCAGCGTTGGACAGGGGAGAGGGAACACTGAAGCTTTCTTT.

The gene calls are TRBV7-8 and TRBJ2-2; the match to TRBD1 covers 7 bases. The ends lost 5 bases at V and 1 base at J; junction bases unmatched: 4. Germline CDR1 is SGHVS and CDR2 is FQNEAQ. This CDR3 spans 15 amino acids. CDR3 nucleotide sequence: TGTGCCAGCAGCCGGACAGGAGGGAACACCGGGGAGCTGTTTTTT. Translated: CASSRTGGNTGELFF.

This rearrangement joins TRBV18 to TRBJ1-3; D may be TRBD1 (5 bases). The length of the CDR3 is 13 residues. Trimming took 4 bases from V and 1 from J, leaving 5 bases between them. Germline values: CDR1 KGHSH, CDR2 LQKENI. CDR3 amino acids: CASSQGSGNTIYF. The CDR3 coding sequence is TGTGCCAGCTCACAGGGGTCTGGAAACACCATATATTTT.

The CDR3 bases are TGTGCCAGCAGCGTAGGGCCGGGGGCAGGCAATCAGCCCCAGCATTTT. It is translated as CASSVGPGAGNQPQHF. The rearrangement uses TRBV9 and TRBJ1-5, with a possible D match to TRBD1 (6 bases). The CDR3 runs 16 residues. V was trimmed by 0 bases and J by 2 bases, leaving 12 bases between them. CDR1 SGDLS and CDR2 YYNGEE come from the germline V gene.

The genes are TRBV7-2 and TRBJ1-3; D not resolved. Germline V lookup: CDR1 SGHTA, CDR2 FQGNSA. There are 17 residues in the CDR3. The V and J ends lost 1 base and 0 bases respectively, with 13 bases between them. The CDR3: CASSLVGVQSSGNTIYF. Here the CDR3 DNA reads TGTGCCAGCAGCTTAGTGGGCGTCCAAAGCTCTGGAAACACCATATATTTT.

This clone appeared once. This chain's CDR3 is CASSQLGISYNEQFF. CDR3 sequence (DNA): TGTGCCAGCAGCCAACTTGGGATCTCCTACAATGAGCAGTTCTTC. This chain connects TRBV14 to TRBJ2-1; D not resolved. The germline CDR1 and CDR2 sequences are SGHDN and FVKESK. V was cut by 2 bases and J by 0 bases, with 8 bases left in between. CDR3 length: 15 amino acids.

The chain has TRBV7-2 and TRBJ2-5, with TRBD2 as a possible D gene (5 bases). The V end was cut by 1 base, the J end by 4 bases, with 16 bases between. Germline loops: CDR1 SGHTA, CDR2 FQGNSA. The CDR3 loop spans 16 amino acids. The CDR3 DNA is TGTGCCAGCAGCTTAGTCGTGGCAGCAGAGGGAGAGACCCAGTACTTC. Protein sequence: CASSLVVAAEGETQYF. Drawing the rest from reference TRBV7-2 and TRBJ2-5, the complete variable domain is GAGVSQSPSNKVTEKGKDVELRCDPISGHTALYWYRQSLGQGLEFLIYFQGNSAPDKSGLPSDRFSAERTGGSVSTLTIQRTQQEDSAVYLCASSLVVAAEGETQYFGPGTRLLVL.

The chain carries TRBV7-9 and TRBJ1-1; D perhaps matches TRBD1 (5 bases). CDR1 SEHNR and CDR2 FQNEAQ come from the germline V gene (reference sequence). The V end was cut by 4 bases, the J end by 1 base, with 10 bases between. This CDR3 is 14 amino acids long. The CDR3 sequence: CASSSDRRNTEAFF. The DNA for the CDR3 is TGTGCCAGCAGCTCCGACAGACGGAACACTGAAGCTTTCTTT.

This sequence joins TRBV7-2 and TRBJ2-3; D perhaps matches TRBD1 (6 bases). The V gene's germline CDR1 is SGHTA and CDR2 FQGNSA. Trimming left V 7 bases short and J 4 bases short, with 15 bases between. CDR3 length: 14 amino acids. Here the CDR3 DNA reads TGTGCCAGCATCCTGGACAGTCCTTCAGATACGCAGTATTTT. As protein: CASILDSPSDTQYF. Together with reference TRBV7-2 and TRBJ2-3, the CDR3 gives the full variable domain: GAGVSQSPSNKVTEKGKDVELRCDPISGHTALYWYRQSLGQGLEFLIYFQGNSAPDKSGLPSDRFSAERTGGSVSTLTIQRTQQEDSAVYLCASILDSPSDTQYFGPGTRLTVL.

The chain combines TRBV30 with TRBJ1-4; 9 bases are shared with TRBD1. The trim removed 1 base at V and 7 bases at J, leaving 10 bases unmatched. The CDR3 contains 16 residues. CDR1 and CDR2 from the germline V gene are GTSNPN and SVGIG (reference sequence). The CDR3 loop reads CAWSAAGQGSSEKLFF. For the CDR3, the DNA is TGTGCCTGGAGTGCCGCGGGACAGGGCTCTAGTGAAAAACTGTTTTTT.

The chain recombines TRBV5-5 with TRBJ2-5; 8 nucleotides align to TRBD1. The CDR3 is made up of 14 amino acids. Trimming cost V 4 bases and J 2 bases; bases outside gene matches: 4. In germline, CDR1 is SGHKS, CDR2 YYEKEE (reference sequence). Here the CDR3 reads CASSRGQEQETQYF. CDR3 DNA sequence: TGTGCCAGCAGCCGGGGACAGGAGCAAGAGACCCAGTACTTC.

The genes are TRBV11-2 and TRBJ1-2; unclear D gene. The V gene lost 0 bases and the J gene lost 8 bases, with 10 bases spanning the gap. Germline CDR1 SGHAT, CDR2 FQNNGV. The CDR3 runs to 13 residues. CDR3 loop: CASSLDRKGGYTF. CDR3 DNA: TGTGCCAGCAGCTTAGACAGAAAGGGAGGCTACACCTTC.

The rearrangement uses TRBV29-1 and TRBJ2-6; no clear D gene. Trimming removed 5 bases from V and 4 bases from J, with 6 bases in between. The CDR3 spans 12 residues. CDR1 and CDR2 (germline): SQVTM, ANQGSEA. The CDR3: CSVYEGANVLTF. Written as DNA, the CDR3 is TGCAGCGTTTACGAAGGGGCCAACGTCCTGACTTTC.

V is TRBV6-5 and J is TRBJ1-2; 7 bases match TRBD1. The CDR3 runs 15 residues. V shed 5 bases, J shed 1 base, and the junction held 7 bases outside the gene matches. Germline-derived CDR1 and CDR2 are MNHEY and SVGAGI. The CDR3, as DNA: TGTGCCAGCAGTCACAGGGGAAGGGGTAACTATGGCTACACCTTC. This encodes CASSHRGRGNYGYTF.

The chain has TRBV10-1 and TRBJ2-3; 9 bases match TRBD1. This CDR3 spans 13 amino acids. CDR1 WNHNN and CDR2 SYGVQD come from the germline V gene (reference sequence). V gave up 8 bases and J gave up 2 bases; unmatched junction bases: 2. The DNA of the CDR3 is TGCGCCAGCGGACAGGGGTTCACAGATACGCAGTATTTT. As protein: CASGQGFTDTQYF.

The V gene is TRBV9, the J gene TRBJ2-1; D gene unclear. V dropped 0 bases and J dropped 10 bases, with 5 bases sitting between them. Germline CDR1 reads SGDLS; CDR2 reads YYNGEE. This CDR3 is 11 amino acids long. CDR3 sequence: CASSVGVEQFF. The CDR3 DNA is TGTGCCAGCAGCGTAGGGGTAGAGCAGTTCTTC.

The genes are TRBV7-2 and TRBJ2-1; D ambiguous. The CDR3 totals 17 residues. V lost 0 bases and J lost 1, with 13 bases in between. The V gene's germline CDR1 is SGHTA and CDR2 FQGNSA. The CDR3 coding sequence is TGTGCCAGCAGCTTAGCGTCCACGGGTACATCCTACAATGAGCAGTTCTTC. Translation: CASSLASTGTSYNEQFF.

A few counts support this clone. This rearrangement joins TRBV19 to TRBJ2-4; no clear D. The CDR3 runs to 13 residues. Germline CDR1 LNHDA, CDR2 SQIVND (reference sequence). With 4 bases removed from V and 4 bases from J, the gap between germline ends came to 8 bases. The DNA of the CDR3 is TGTGCCAGTAGTACTGGACGGAAAAACATTCAGTACTTC. Its protein product is CASSTGRKNIQYF.

The CDR3 protein is CASRQRESYEQYV. CDR3 DNA sequence: TGTGCCAGCAGACAGCGGGAGTCGTACGAGCAGTACGTC. The rearrangement uses TRBV6-5 and TRBJ2-7; 8 bases match TRBD2. This CDR3 has 13 residues. CDR1 and CDR2 (germline): MNHEY, SVGAGI. The J segment lost 4 bases and the V segment lost 6 bases, leaving 5 bases of the junction unmatched.

The rearrangement joins TRBV11-3 to TRBJ1-1; no firm D call. Looked up from germline, CDR1 is SGHNT and CDR2 is YENEEA. V lost 7 bases and J lost 0, with 15 bases in between. This CDR3 contains 15 residues. The CDR3 DNA follows: TGTGCCAGCACTCCGGGCCCCGCTATGAACACTGAAGCTTTCTTT. Translation gives CASTPGPAMNTEAFF.

Remarks on this clone: This same CDR3 is encoded by further DNA sequences in the sample. The V gene is TRBV7-8, the J gene TRBJ1-2; perhaps TRBD1 as D (6 bases). Germline V CDR1 and CDR2: SGHVS, FQNEAQ. This CDR3 region has 16 residues. Trimming cost V 4 bases and J 0 bases, with 15 bases left between them. The DNA of the CDR3 is TGTGCCAGCAGCTCGCACCGGACAGAGGCTAACTATGGCTACACCTTC. Its translation: CASSSHRTEANYGYTF. The variable domain in full, with the rest retrieved from reference TRBV7-8 and TRBJ1-2, is GAGVSQSPRYKVAKRGQDVALRCDPISGHVSLFWYQQALGQGPEFLTYFQNEAQLDKSGLPSDRFFAERPEGSVSTLKIQRTQQEDSAVYLCASSSHRTEANYGYTFGSGTRLTVV.

V and J are TRBV15 and TRBJ2-1; D uncertain. CDR1 LNHNV and CDR2 YYDKDF come from the germline V gene (reference sequence). The V gene lost 1 base and the J gene lost 9 bases, with 13 bases spanning the gap. The CDR3 length is 14 residues. The CDR3 sequence is CATSRADRSFEQFF. CDR3 in DNA: TGTGCCACCAGCAGAGCGGACCGCTCCTTTGAGCAGTTCTTC.

The chain couples TRBV4-1 to TRBJ2-5, with D tentatively TRBD2 (5 bases). Germline V gene data show CDR1 as MGHRA and CDR2 as YSYEKL. V dropped 4 bases and J dropped 4 bases, with 13 bases sitting between them. This CDR3 comprises 14 residues. CDR3 amino acids: CASSLQEEGETQYF. The CDR3 bases are TGCGCCAGCAGCCTCCAGGAAGAGGGAGAGACCCAGTACTTC.

The gene calls are TRBV6-5 and TRBJ2-2; D is possibly TRBD2 (6 bases). Germline CDR1 MNHEY, CDR2 SVGAGI. This CDR3 has 13 residues. Trimming shortened V by 9 bases and J by 0 bases, and 8 bases separated the two germline ends. The DNA for the CDR3 is TGTGCCAGGGGAGGAGCGAACACCGGGGAGCTGTTTTTT. It encodes CARGGANTGELFF.

This clone is a singleton in its sample. This chain connects TRBV6-5 to TRBJ2-1; 13 bases agree with TRBD2. V lost 6 bases, J lost 4 bases, and 3 bases stayed unmatched. CDR1 and CDR2 (germline): MNHEY, SVGAGI. The CDR3 covers 15 residues. The DNA for the CDR3 is TGTGCCAGCAGCCCACTAGCGGGAGGGTACAATGAGCAGTTCTTC. Its protein product is CASSPLAGGYNEQFF.

The V and J genes are TRBV27 and TRBJ2-7; TRBD2 agrees at 7 bases. CDR3 length: 15 amino acids. From germline, CDR1 is MNHEY and CDR2 SMNVEV (reference sequence). V was clipped by 5 bases and J by 2 bases; unmatched bases: 9. The CDR3 is CASSVGLSGAYEQYF. CDR3 coding DNA: TGTGCCAGCAGTGTTGGTTTGAGCGGGGCCTACGAGCAGTACTTC.

About this clone: One end of the junction does not line up with germline, which may come from a read error. Other DNA sequences in this sample translate to the same CDR3. The V and J genes are TRBV5-4 and TRBJ2-7, with D hard to call. Germline values: CDR1 SGHNT, CDR2 YYREEE (reference sequence). CDR3 length equals 14 residues. The CDR3 is CASSLAPAEYEQYF. DNA for the CDR3: TGTGCCAGCAGCTTGGCGCCAGCAGAATACGAGCAGTACTTT.